This is a list of T cell receptor beta chains from one sample in a study of cytomegalovirus exposure and HLA in healthy donors. The assay was immunoSEQ multiplex PCR, and TCRdb's table has in-frame clones only and misses some. The table lists 180,000 or so clones, about 88% of them singletons. The sequencing sample was made of PBMCs. These receptor sequences come from a woman aged 25 to 45 in good health and CMV-seronegative. CDR3s include the opening cysteine and the closing phenylalanine or tryptophan. A D gene is named only where the DNA matches it firmly. Part of the rows lack a size; the others show once, few, many or a class for expanded clones.

d_gene	abundance	v_gene	len	j_gene	CDR3nt	CDR3aa
TRBD1	.	TRBV6-1	13	TRBJ1-2	TGTGCCAGCACCCGGGACAGGGGGTATGTCTACACCTTC	CASTRDRGYVYTF
TRBD1	.	TRBV7-6	16	TRBJ2-2	TGTGCCAGCAGCCTATGGACAGGGCCAGAAACCGGGGAGCTGTTTTTT	CASSLWTGPETGELFF
.	.	TRBV19	14	TRBJ2-3	TGTGCCAGTAATAGGCGCGGGGATACAGATACGCAGTATTTT	CASNRRGDTDTQYF
.	.	TRBV7-6	15	TRBJ1-3	TGTGCCAGCAGCCGGACAGAGAACTCTGGAAACACCATATATTTT	CASSRTENSGNTIYF
.	.	TRBV7-3	12	TRBJ2-1	TGTGCCAGCAGCCGAGGCAATGATGAGCAGTTCTTC	CASSRGNDEQFF
TRBD2	.	TRBV7-9	16	TRBJ2-5	TGTGCCAGCAGCTTAGTTCTGGGGGGGGGCCAAGAGACCCAGTACTTC	CASSLVLGGGQETQYF
TRBD1	.	TRBV5-6	14	TRBJ2-7	TGTGCCAGCACCCCGGGACAGAGCTCCTACGAGCAGTACTTC	CASTPGQSSYEQYF
.	once	TRBV28	15	TRBJ2-2	TGTGCCAGCAGTTTATCAGGACAGAACACCGGGGAGCTGTTTTTT	CASSLSGQNTGELFF
.	.	TRBV6-1	14	TRBJ1-1	TGTGCCAGCAGTGAAGTGGGGGCGCCGACTGAAGCTTTCTTT	CASSEVGAPTEAFF
TRBD2	.	TRBV6-6	16	TRBJ2-7	TGTGCCAGCAGTTACTCGACTAGCGGGTACTCCTACGAGCAGTACTTC	CASSYSTSGYSYEQYF
.	.	TRBV18	19	TRBJ2-1	TGTGCCAGCTCACCACGGGCCGGACAGTTAAAGAGCTCCTACAATGAGCAGTTCTTC	CASSPRAGQLKSSYNEQFF
.	.	TRBV28	15	TRBJ2-5	TGTGCCAGCAGTTTTTGGTTATGGGGCAAAGAGACCCAGTACTTC	CASSFWLWGKETQYF
.	once	TRBV5-1	16	TRBJ2-5	TGCGCCAGCAGCTTGGGATCTGGCAGACGGGATGAGACCCAGTACTTC	CASSLGSGRRDETQYF
TRBD1	.	TRBV27	15	TRBJ2-7	TGTGCCAGCAGTCCCTATGAGTTTACAGGGGCCGAGCAGTACTTC	CASSPYEFTGAEQYF
TRBD2	.	TRBV11-2	17	TRBJ2-1	TGTGCCAGCAGCCCATCCGGAACTAGCGGGTACTACAATGAGCAGTTCTTC	CASSPSGTSGYYNEQFF
.	.	TRBV6-7	14	TRBJ1-4	TGTGCCAGCAGTCCCCACCTTCGGGGGGAAAAACTGTTTTTT	CASSPHLRGEKLFF
TRBD2	.	TRBV7-3	18	TRBJ2-1	TGTGCCAGCAGCTTAGGTATCCTAGCGGGGTTTTCTAGCGATGAGCAGTTCTTC	CASSLGILAGFSSDEQFF
.	.	TRBV5-1	16	TRBJ2-2	TGCGCCAGCAGCTCGACCCCCGGGGGAGTTTTCGGGGAGCTGTTTTTT	CASSSTPGGVFGELFF
.	.	TRBV9	16	TRBJ2-2	TGTGCCAGCAGCGTAGACCTTGGAGGATTCACCGGGGAGCTGTTTTTT	CASSVDLGGFTGELFF
.	.	TRBV6-1	12	TRBJ1-1	TGTGCCAGCAGTGTGGCTCGCACTGAAGCTTTCTTT	CASSVARTEAFF
.	once	TRBV6-6	11	TRBJ2-1	TGTGCCAGCCTCGCAGGGGCTGAGCAGTTCTTC	CASLAGAEQFF
TRBD1	.	TRBV9	13	TRBJ2-7	TGTGCCAGCAGCGCGACAGGGTCCTACGAGCAGTACTTC	CASSATGSYEQYF
TRBD1	.	TRBV2	14	TRBJ1-3	TGTGCCAGCAGTGCGACAGGGTCTGGAAACACCATATATTTT	CASSATGSGNTIYF
.	once	TRBV19	13	TRBJ1-4	TGTGCCAGTAGTATTGGACACCCTGAAAAACTGTTTTTT	CASSIGHPEKLFF
TRBD1	.	TRBV28	12	TRBJ1-1	TGTGCCAGCCGGATCAGGGGGACTGAAGCTTTCTTT	CASRIRGTEAFF
.	.	TRBV5-1	15	TRBJ2-3	TGCGCCAGCAGCTTGGATCCAGGTAGCACAGATACGCAGTATTTT	CASSLDPGSTDTQYF
TRBD2	.	TRBV5-1	16	TRBJ2-3	TGCGCCAGCAGAGCGGGGGGTGACACAAGCACAGATACGCAGTATTTT	CASRAGGDTSTDTQYF
TRBD2	.	TRBV10-2	18	TRBJ2-1	TGCGCCAGCACCCCACTAGCGGGAGACCTTAAGAATGTCAATGAGCAGTTCTTC	CASTPLAGDLKNVNEQFF
.	.	TRBV11-1	14	TRBJ2-7	TGTGCCAGCAGCTTAGATGCGAAGTCCTACGAGCAGTACTTC	CASSLDAKSYEQYF
.	.	TRBV6-1	14	TRBJ2-7	TGTGCCAGCAGTGAAGGGTCTAGCAGCTACGAGCAGTACTTC	CASSEGSSSYEQYF
.	few	TRBV30	10	TRBJ1-2	TGTGCCTCACTCGAACATGGCTACACCTTC	CASLEHGYTF
TRBD2	.	TRBV28	15	TRBJ2-7	TGTGCCAGCAGTCCCCCGACTAGCAGAAGCTACGAGCAGTACTTC	CASSPPTSRSYEQYF
.	.	TRBV21-1	15	TRBJ1-5	TGTGCCAGCACCATGGACGAGGGAAGCAATCAGCCCCAGCATTTT	CASTMDEGSNQPQHF
TRBD2	.	TRBV7-8	14	TRBJ2-5	TGTGCCAGCAGCTACACTAGCGGGAGTACGACCCAGTACTTC	CASSYTSGSTTQYF
TRBD1	.	TRBV2	14	TRBJ2-7	TGTGCCAGCTCCTACCGGCAGGGGGTGGACGAGCAGTACTTC	CASSYRQGVDEQYF
TRBD1	.	TRBV2	13	TRBJ2-7	TGTGCCAGCAGCCCCGGGACAGTCGGCGAGCAGTACTTC	CASSPGTVGEQYF
TRBD1	.	TRBV7-3	15	TRBJ2-2	TGTGCCAGCAGCACGGGGACAGCCAACACCGGGGAGCTGTTTTTT	CASSTGTANTGELFF
TRBD1	.	TRBV27	15	TRBJ2-1	TGTGCCAGCAGTTTGGGACAGGGCACCTACAATGAGCAGTTCTTC	CASSLGQGTYNEQFF
.	.	TRBV5-6	12	TRBJ2-7	TGTGCCAGCAGCTTGGGCGGGTACGAGCAGTACTTC	CASSLGGYEQYF
.	.	TRBV4-1	18	TRBJ2-6	TGCGCCAGCAGCCAAGTAAGGGACTCCCCGTGGGGGGCCAACGTCCTGACTTTC	CASSQVRDSPWGANVLTF
TRBD2	.	TRBV6-5	13	TRBJ2-7	TGTGCCAGCAGCCGGGGACTAAGCTACGAGCAGTACTTC	CASSRGLSYEQYF
TRBD2	.	TRBV6-5	14	TRBJ2-7	TGTGCCAGCAGTTTTGCGGGAGCTGCGTACGAGCAGTACTTC	CASSFAGAAYEQYF
TRBD1	.	TRBV11-2	16	TRBJ1-5	TGTGCCAGCAGCTTGACAGGGTTCAGGGGCAATCAGCCCCAGCATTTT	CASSLTGFRGNQPQHF
TRBD1	.	TRBV2	14	TRBJ1-2	TGTGCCAGCAGTGAAGACAGGGGCAGCTATGGCTACACCTTC	CASSEDRGSYGYTF
TRBD1	.	TRBV5-1	15	TRBJ1-2	TGCGCCAGCAGCTCCGGGACAGGGGGGGCCTATGGCTACACCTTC	CASSSGTGGAYGYTF
.	.	TRBV9	15	TRBJ1-2	TGTGCCAGCAGCGTAGCTGCGGGACCGGTCGGGGGCTACACCTTC	CASSVAAGPVGGYTF
TRBD1	.	TRBV6-1	13	TRBJ1-2	TGTGCCAGCAGCCGGGACAGACTCTATGGCTACACCTTC	CASSRDRLYGYTF
.	.	TRBV2	14	TRBJ2-2	TGTGCCAGCAACAGCCAGGGATTAACCGGGGAGCTGTTTTTT	CASNSQGLTGELFF